This T cell receptor (beta chain) was identified in a study of OX40 agonist ivuxolimab in advanced cancers. Overall study context: Patients were treated with intravenous ivuxolimab, dosed at 0.01 to 10 mg/kg and infused every 2 weeks. Therapy given before enrollment (anti-PD-1, anti-PD-L1 or anti-CTLA-4) was allowed, and around 40% had some.

Profiled with immunoSEQ multiplex PCR; TCRdb holds only in-frame clones, not every one. Here the sample spans 60,000 or so clones, 75% to 90% being singletons. Blood draws occurred at baseline, cycle 4 day 1, and cycle 7 day 1. This clone rates as large (0.1 to 1%). The antigen remains unidentified. V gave up 4 bases and J gave up 5 bases, with 20 bases separating them. Germline assignment: CDR1 LGHNA and CDR2 YSLEER. The CDR3 consists of 17 residues. General study results and limits: Expanded clones belonging to CD8+ T cells outnumbered, on average, those of CD4+.

This sequence was found in an adult with an advanced solid tumor such as melanoma, head and neck, liver or kidney cancer. The rearrangement uses TRBV4-3 and TRBJ2-2, with D perhaps matching TRBD2 (6 bases). The material was CD4+ or CD8+ T cells sorted from blood, obtained in a trial of the OX40 agonist ivuxolimab. The CDR3 sequence is CASSPRWAGHSTGELFF. The CDR3 bases are TGCGCCAGCAGCCCGAGGTGGGCGGGGCACTCTACCGGGGAGCTGTTTTTT.